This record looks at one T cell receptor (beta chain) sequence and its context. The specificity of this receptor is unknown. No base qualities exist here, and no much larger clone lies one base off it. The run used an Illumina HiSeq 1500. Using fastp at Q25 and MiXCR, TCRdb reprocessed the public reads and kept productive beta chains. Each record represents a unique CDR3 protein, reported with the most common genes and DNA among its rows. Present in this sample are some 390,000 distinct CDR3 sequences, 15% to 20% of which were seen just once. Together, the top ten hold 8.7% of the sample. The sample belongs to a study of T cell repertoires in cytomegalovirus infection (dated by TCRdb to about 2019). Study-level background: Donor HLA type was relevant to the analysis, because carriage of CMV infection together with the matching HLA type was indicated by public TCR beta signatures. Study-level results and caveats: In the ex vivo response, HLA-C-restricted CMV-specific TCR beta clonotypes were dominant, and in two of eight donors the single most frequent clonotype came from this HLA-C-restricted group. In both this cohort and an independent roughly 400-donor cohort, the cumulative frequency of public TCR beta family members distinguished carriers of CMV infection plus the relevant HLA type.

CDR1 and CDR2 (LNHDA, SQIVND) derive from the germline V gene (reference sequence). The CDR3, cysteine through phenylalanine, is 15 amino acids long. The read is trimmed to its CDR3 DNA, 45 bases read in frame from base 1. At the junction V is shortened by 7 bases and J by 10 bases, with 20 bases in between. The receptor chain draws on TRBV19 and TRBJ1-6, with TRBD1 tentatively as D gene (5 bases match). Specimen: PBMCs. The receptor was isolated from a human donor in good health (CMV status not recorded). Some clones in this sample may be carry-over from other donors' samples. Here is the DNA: TGTGCCAGTACCCCCCAGGGAAAAACTGGATCACCCCTCCACTTT. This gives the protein CASTPQGKTGSPLHF.